This is a list of T cell receptor beta chains from one sample in a study of stem cell transplantation in POMP-related autoinflammatory disease. Libraries were prepared by immunoSEQ multiplex PCR; TCRdb keeps only in-frame clonotypes and omits some of them. The table shows about 10,000 clones, with roughly 86% occurring only once. The source was CD8+ T cells from PBMCs, collected before stem cell transplantation. The receptor source for this set is a human donor with POMP-related autoinflammation and immune dysregulation (PRAID). CDR3s include the opening cysteine and the closing phenylalanine or tryptophan. The order of the fields is V gene, D gene, CDR3 protein. D genes are given only for firm matches.

TRBV29-1 | TRBD2 | CSVRAGGGDTGELFF
TRBV4-1 | TRBD1 | CASSQPGQGYEQYF
TRBV7-9 | . | CASSLGVGWYEQYF
TRBV9 | TRBD2 | CASSALAGLGSHEQFF
TRBV15 | . | CATRQYQETQYF
TRBV29-1 | TRBD1 | CSVVAGGLSYNEQFF
TRBV9 | . | CASSAGTGELFF
TRBV4-1 | . | CASSQLLSTNEKLFF
TRBV19 | . | CASSTGAFGGVKSGSYEQYF
TRBV5-4 | TRBD1 | CASSPGTGGDLGYTF